This is a list of T cell receptor beta chains from one sample in a study of TIL therapy for anti-PD-1-resistant metastatic lung cancer. Sequencing was performed with immunoSEQ multiplex PCR; in TCRdb, only in-frame clones are kept and a portion is missing. This sample carries more than 9,000 clones, 50% to 75% of them seen once, and the ten largest clones take under 8.5%. Sequences were derived from tumor tissue, sampled at baseline. Receptors originate from a person aged 25 to 80 with non-small cell lung cancer. The CDR3 runs from the conserved cysteine through the conserved F or W. The order of the fields is CDR3 protein, CDR3 DNA, clone size, V gene, J gene, D gene. A D gene is named only where the DNA matches it firmly. Clone size, where shown, is once, few, many, or a class for clones that have expanded.

CDR3aa: CASSGWDRNSPLHF
CDR3nt: TGTGCCAGCAGTGGATGGGACAGGAATTCACCCCTCCACTTT
abundance: few
v_gene: TRBV2
j_gene: TRBJ1-6
d_gene: TRBD1

CDR3aa: CASNPYGVTGELFF
CDR3nt: TGTGCCAGTAACCCATATGGGGTCACCGGGGAGCTGTTTTTT
abundance: NA
v_gene: TRBV19
j_gene: TRBJ2-2
d_gene: NA

CDR3aa: CATSAAGTGVGANVLTF
CDR3nt: TGTGCCACCAGTGCCGCCGGGACAGGGGTTGGGGCCAACGTCCTGACTTTC
abundance: NA
v_gene: TRBV24-1
j_gene: TRBJ2-6
d_gene: TRBD1

CDR3aa: CASSLAGGSTDTQYF
CDR3nt: TGCGCCAGCAGCTTAGCGGGGGGGAGCACAGATACGCAGTATTTT
abundance: NA
v_gene: TRBV4-1
j_gene: TRBJ2-3
d_gene: TRBD2

CDR3aa: CASSPGWDGTEAFF
CDR3nt: TGTGCCAGCAGTCCCGGTTGGGACGGCACTGAAGCTTTCTTT
abundance: NA
v_gene: TRBV28
j_gene: TRBJ1-1
d_gene: NA

CDR3aa: CAISEGLGEGTEAFF
CDR3nt: TGTGCCATCAGTGAGGGGCTAGGGGAGGGTACTGAAGCTTTCTTT
abundance: NA
v_gene: TRBV10-3
j_gene: TRBJ1-1
d_gene: NA

CDR3aa: CASHTGGGYTEAFF
CDR3nt: TGCGCCAGTCACACAGGTGGCGGGTACACTGAAGCTTTCTTT
abundance: NA
v_gene: TRBV5-1
j_gene: TRBJ1-1
d_gene: NA

CDR3aa: CASSFAYEQYF
CDR3nt: TGTGCCAGCAGCTTTGCCTACGAGCAGTACTTC
abundance: NA
v_gene: TRBV5-6
j_gene: TRBJ2-7
d_gene: NA

CDR3aa: CASSPGSGVGYGYTF
CDR3nt: TGCGCCAGCAGCCCTGGTAGTGGGGTCGGATATGGCTACACCTTC
abundance: NA
v_gene: TRBV5-1
j_gene: TRBJ1-2
d_gene: NA

CDR3aa: CASKGGLETQYF
CDR3nt: TGTGCCAGCAAGGGGGGGTTGGAGACCCAGTACTTC
abundance: NA
v_gene: TRBV28
j_gene: TRBJ2-5
d_gene: NA

CDR3aa: CAREGTSGSYEQYF
CDR3nt: TGTGCCAGGGAAGGGACTAGCGGATCCTACGAGCAGTACTTC
abundance: NA
v_gene: TRBV2
j_gene: TRBJ2-7
d_gene: TRBD2

CDR3aa: CASSLADNQPQHF
CDR3nt: TGTGCCAGCAGTTTAGCTGACAATCAGCCCCAGCATTTT
abundance: few
v_gene: TRBV6-5
j_gene: TRBJ1-5
d_gene: NA

CDR3aa: CATSPQAGTGELFF
CDR3nt: TGTGCCACCAGCCCCCAAGCTGGCACCGGGGAGCTGTTTTTT
abundance: medium-sized
v_gene: TRBV15
j_gene: TRBJ2-2
d_gene: NA

CDR3aa: CASSVSGAETQYF
CDR3nt: TGTGCCAGCAGCGTATCGGGGGCGGAGACCCAGTACTTC
abundance: NA
v_gene: TRBV9
j_gene: TRBJ2-5
d_gene: NA

CDR3aa: CASSDYRDEQYF
CDR3nt: TGTGCCAGCAGTGATTATAGAGACGAGCAGTACTTC
abundance: few
v_gene: TRBV2
j_gene: TRBJ2-7
d_gene: NA

CDR3aa: CASSLLADPNTGELFF
CDR3nt: TGTGCCAGCTCATTACTAGCGGACCCGAACACCGGGGAGCTGTTTTTT
abundance: once
v_gene: TRBV18
j_gene: TRBJ2-2
d_gene: TRBD2

CDR3aa: CASSQVGTYYGYTF
CDR3nt: TGCGCCAGCAGCCAAGTTGGGACGTACTATGGCTACACCTTC
abundance: NA
v_gene: TRBV4-1
j_gene: TRBJ1-2
d_gene: NA

CDR3aa: CASRLGTGASYEQYF
CDR3nt: TGTGCCAGCCGGTTGGGGACAGGGGCTTCCTACGAGCAGTACTTC
abundance: NA
v_gene: TRBV6-6
j_gene: TRBJ2-7
d_gene: TRBD1

CDR3aa: CATGSSGQPQHF
CDR3nt: TGTGCCACGGGATCATCAGGGCAGCCCCAGCATTTT
abundance: NA
v_gene: TRBV19
j_gene: TRBJ1-5
d_gene: NA

CDR3aa: CASDGGTGNEKLFF
CDR3nt: TGTGCTTCCGACGGGGGGACGGGTAATGAAAAACTGTTTTTT
abundance: NA
v_gene: TRBV30
j_gene: TRBJ1-4
d_gene: NA

CDR3aa: CASSLDASTDTQYF
CDR3nt: TGTGCCAGCAGCTTAGACGCCAGCACAGATACGCAGTATTTT
abundance: NA
v_gene: TRBV11-2
j_gene: TRBJ2-3
d_gene: NA

CDR3aa: CASSLYRGSEQYF
CDR3nt: TGTGCCAGCAGCTTGTACAGGGGGAGCGAGCAGTACTTC
abundance: once
v_gene: TRBV5-8
j_gene: TRBJ2-7
d_gene: TRBD1

CDR3aa: CASSREGQLPGYTF
CDR3nt: TGTGCCAGCAGCCGGGAGGGCCAATTGCCCGGCTACACCTTC
abundance: few
v_gene: TRBV7-9
j_gene: TRBJ1-2
d_gene: NA

CDR3aa: CASRRNRFPQDTQYF
CDR3nt: TGCGCCAGCAGACGAAACAGGTTCCCACAAGATACGCAGTATTTT
abundance: once
v_gene: TRBV10-2
j_gene: TRBJ2-3
d_gene: NA

CDR3aa: CASSEAESGLMSYNEQFF
CDR3nt: TGTGCCAGCAGTGAAGCGGAATCAGGCTTGATGTCCTACAATGAGCAGTTCTTC
abundance: NA
v_gene: TRBV2
j_gene: TRBJ2-1
d_gene: NA

CDR3aa: CAWSLLGLGTGELFF
CDR3nt: TGTGCCTGGAGTCTTTTGGGACTAGGTACCGGGGAGCTGTTTTTT
abundance: NA
v_gene: TRBV30
j_gene: TRBJ2-2
d_gene: TRBD2